The subject of this entry is one TCR beta chain. This sample was included in a study of blood T cell repertoires in COVID-19. Some clones are missing from TCRdb's copy, which holds only in-frame ones; the method was immunoSEQ multiplex PCR. The table records about 51,000 clones, 85% to 90% of them present only once. Germline assignment: CDR1 GTSNPN and CDR2 SVGIG (reference sequence). CDR3 length equals 13 residues. V is TRBV30 and J is TRBJ2-3; TRBD2 agrees at 8 bases. The TCR comes from a man of 80 years or more with active COVID-19. Sequencing was done on a sample of peripheral blood. CDR3 protein: CAGGTRLGDTQYF. The CDR3 DNA reads as TGTGCTGGTGGGACTAGATTAGGGGATACGCAGTATTTT. The full variable domain, completed using reference TRBV30 and TRBJ2-3, is SQTIHQWPATLVQPVGSPLSLECTVEGTSNPNLYWYRQAAGRGLQLLFYSVGIGQISSEVPQNLSASRPQDRQFILSSKKLLLSDSGFYLCAGGTRLGDTQYFGPGTRLTVL.